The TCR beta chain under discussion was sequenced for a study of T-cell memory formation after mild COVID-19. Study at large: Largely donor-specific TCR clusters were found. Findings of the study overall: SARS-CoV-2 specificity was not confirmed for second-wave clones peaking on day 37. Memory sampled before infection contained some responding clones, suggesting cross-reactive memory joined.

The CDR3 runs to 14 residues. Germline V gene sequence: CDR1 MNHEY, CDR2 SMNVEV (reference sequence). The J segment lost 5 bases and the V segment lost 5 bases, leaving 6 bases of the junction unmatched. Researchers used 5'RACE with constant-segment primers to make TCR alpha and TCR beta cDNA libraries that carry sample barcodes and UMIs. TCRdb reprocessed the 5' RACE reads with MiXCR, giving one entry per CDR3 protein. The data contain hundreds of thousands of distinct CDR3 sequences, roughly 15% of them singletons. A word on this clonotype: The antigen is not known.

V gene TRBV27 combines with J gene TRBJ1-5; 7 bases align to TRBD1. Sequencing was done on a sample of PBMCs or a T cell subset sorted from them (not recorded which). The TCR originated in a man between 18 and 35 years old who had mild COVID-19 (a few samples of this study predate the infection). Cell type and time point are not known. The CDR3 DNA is TGTGCCAGCAGTACGACAGGGCCTTATCAGCCCCAGCATTTT. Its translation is CASSTTGPYQPQHF.